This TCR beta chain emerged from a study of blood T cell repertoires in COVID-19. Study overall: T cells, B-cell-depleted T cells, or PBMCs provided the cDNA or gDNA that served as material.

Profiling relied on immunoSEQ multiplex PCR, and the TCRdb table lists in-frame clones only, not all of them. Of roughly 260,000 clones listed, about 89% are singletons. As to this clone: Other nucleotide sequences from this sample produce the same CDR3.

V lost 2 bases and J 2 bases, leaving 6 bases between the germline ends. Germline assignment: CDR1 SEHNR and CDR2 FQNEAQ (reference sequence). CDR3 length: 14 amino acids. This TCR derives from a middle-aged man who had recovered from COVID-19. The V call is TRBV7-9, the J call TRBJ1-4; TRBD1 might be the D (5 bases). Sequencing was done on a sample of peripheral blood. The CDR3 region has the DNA TGTGCCAGCAGCTTACAGGGTACTAATGAAAAACTGTTTTTT. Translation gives CASSLQGTNEKLFF. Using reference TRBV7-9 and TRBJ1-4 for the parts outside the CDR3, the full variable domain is DTGVSQNPRHKITKRGQNVTFRCDPISEHNRLYWYRQTLGQGPEFLTYFQNEAQLEKSRLLSDRFSAERPKGSFSTLEIQRTEQGDSAMYLCASSLQGTNEKLFFGSGTQLSVL.